The rows below give T cell receptor beta chains drawn from one sample of a study of Graves' ophthalmopathy and Graves' hyperthyroidism. TCRdb re-called the multiplex PCR reads through MiXCR, storing one row per CDR3 protein. Here the sample spans some 520,000 distinct CDR3 sequences, about 15% being singletons. Sequencing was carried out using blood. The receptors shown here come from a woman in her twenties or thirties with Graves' ophthalmopathy. Both conserved end residues are part of each CDR3. The D gene is left open where the match is weak. The size entry is marked missing in some rows and otherwise reads once, few, many or a size class.

.	TRBV10-3	TRBJ1-1	.	CASAFVRGTDAFF	TGTGCCAGCGCCTTCGTCAGGGGCACTGATGCTTTCTTT
few	TRBV2	TRBJ2-3	TRBD2	CASSEGTSVTDTQYF	TGTGCCAGCAGTGAAGGGACTAGCGTGACAGATACGCAGTATTTT
many	TRBV20-1	TRBJ1-2	.	CSATDIYYGYTF	TGCAGTGCTACCGACATCTACTATGGCTACACCTTC
many	TRBV27	TRBJ2-7	TRBD2	CASSNYGGAGEQYF	TGTGCCAGCAGTAACTACGGGGGGGCAGGGGAGCAGTACTTC
.	TRBV28	TRBJ2-7	.	CASRSTGSGPYEQYF	TGTGCCAGCAGGTCCACAGGGAGCGGGCCCTACGAGCAGTACTTC
many	TRBV5-1	TRBJ1-1	.	CASSPDFRIEAFF	TGCGCCAGCAGCCCGGATTTCAGGATTGAAGCTTTCTTT
.	TRBV30	TRBJ2-5	TRBD1	CAWGKGTVQETQYF	TGTGCCTGGGGGAAAGGGACAGTCCAAGAGACCCAGTACTTC
many	TRBV28	TRBJ1-5	.	CASSLVQNQPQHF	TGTGCCAGCAGTTTGGTACAAAATCAGCCCCAGCATTTT
.	TRBV4-1	TRBJ2-2	.	CASSQVGKETGELFF	TGCGCCAGCAGCCAAGTCGGTAAAGAGACCGGGGAGCTGTTTTTT
many	TRBV6-5	TRBJ2-2	.	CASSYLGAGELFF	TGTGCCAGCAGTTACTTGGGGGCCGGGGAGCTGTTTTTT
many	TRBV27	TRBJ2-7	.	CASSLSQQMSYEQYF	TGTGCCAGCAGTTTATCTCAACAGATGTCCTACGAGCAGTACTTC
many	TRBV12-3/TRBV12-4	TRBJ2-5	TRBD2	CASRRAAGGPMETQYF	TGTGCCAGCAGGCGGGCTGCGGGGGGGCCTATGGAGACCCAGTACTTC
many	TRBV5-1	TRBJ1-1	.	CASSSPSQGRNTEAFF	TGCGCCAGCAGCTCACCCTCACAGGGTCGGAACACTGAAGCTTTCTTT
many	TRBV6-4	TRBJ2-5	TRBD1	CASRFNRDRGETQYF	TGTGCCAGCAGATTCAACCGGGACAGGGGAGAGACCCAGTACTTC
.	TRBV12-3/TRBV12-4	TRBJ1-1	TRBD1	CASSLAGTGAEAFF	TGTGCCAGCAGCCTAGCCGGGACAGGGGCTGAAGCTTTCTTT
many	TRBV2	TRBJ1-5	.	CASHRGDQPQHF	TGTGCCAGTCATAGGGGGGATCAGCCCCAGCATTTT
few	TRBV18	TRBJ1-1	.	CASSFGRIVYTEAFF	TGTGCCAGCTCCTTCGGGAGGATCGTGTACACTGAAGCTTTCTTT
many	TRBV29-1	TRBJ2-7	TRBD2	CSVDPGLATTYEQYF	TGCAGCGTTGACCCGGGACTAGCTACAACCTACGAGCAGTACTTC
many	TRBV11-2	TRBJ1-6	.	CASSLRQGNSPLHF	TGTGCCAGCAGCTTGAGGCAGGGTAATTCACCCCTCCACTTT
many	TRBV20-1	TRBJ1-1	.	CSARVGAMNTEAFF	TGCAGTGCTAGAGTTGGAGCCATGAACACTGAAGCTTTCTTT
many	TRBV6-4	TRBJ1-2	TRBD1	CASSDPSGGAWYYGYTF	TGTGCCAGCAGTGACCCATCAGGGGGCGCTTGGTACTATGGCTACACCTTC
many	TRBV4-2	TRBJ1-1	TRBD1	CASSQEQGATEAFF	TGTGCCAGCAGCCAGGAACAGGGGGCTACTGAAGCTTTCTTT
.	TRBV6-1	TRBJ1-2	.	CASIMDGGYTF	TGTGCCAGCATAATGGATGGTGGCTACACCTTC
many	TRBV7-2	TRBJ2-4	.	CASSPIAATRNIQYF	TGTGCCAGCAGCCCCATAGCGGCCACTAGAAACATTCAGTACTTC
many	TRBV7-3	TRBJ2-4	.	CASSMGPPGDIKYF	TGTGCCAGCAGCATGGGACCCCCCGGGGACATTAAGTACTTC
.	TRBV9	TRBJ2-2	TRBD1	CASSRPGGQTTGELFF	TGTGCCAGCAGCCGCCCAGGGGGACAGACCACCGGGGAGCTGTTTTTT
few	TRBV27	TRBJ2-7	.	CASSFSTRSYEQYF	TGTGCCAGCAGTTTCTCCACTAGATCCTACGAGCAGTACTTC
many	TRBV12-3/TRBV12-4	TRBJ1-2	TRBD1	CASSRQGRTYGYTF	TGTGCCAGCAGCCGACAGGGGCGTACCTATGGCTACACCTTC
many	TRBV11-2	TRBJ2-7	.	CASSPRSVSYEQYF	TGTGCCAGCAGCCCCAGAAGCGTAAGCTACGAGCAGTACTTC
many	TRBV12-3/TRBV12-4	TRBJ1-1	.	CASHGGTEAFF	TGTGCCAGCCACGGGGGAACTGAAGCTTTCTTT
.	TRBV6-1	TRBJ1-1	.	CASSDRTTGTEAFF	TGTGCCAGCAGTGATCGGACTACCGGCACTGAAGCTTTCTTT
many	TRBV15	TRBJ1-1	.	CATSRDRVTEAFF	TGTGCCACCAGCAGAGACAGGGTCACTGAAGCTTTCTTT
many	TRBV3-1	TRBJ1-2	.	CASSQGKNYGYTF	TGTGCCAGCAGCCAAGGAAAGAACTATGGCTACACCTTC
many	TRBV6-1	TRBJ2-3	.	CASSALADTQYF	TGTGCCAGCAGTGCCTTAGCAGATACGCAGTATTTT
many	TRBV7-9	TRBJ2-7	TRBD1	CASSLGDSGPYEQYF	TGTGCCAGCAGCTTGGGGGACAGTGGACCCTACGAGCAGTACTTC
many	TRBV4-2	TRBJ1-2	.	CASSQGGQGYYGYTF	TGTGCCAGCAGCCAAGGAGGGCAGGGGTACTATGGCTACACCTTC
.	TRBV6-5	TRBJ1-1	.	CASSYRDYGGNTEAFF	TGTGCCAGCAGCTACCGAGACTACGGCGGGAACACTGAAGCTTTCTTT
many	TRBV2	TRBJ1-2	.	CASSEPLNYGYTF	TGTGCCAGCAGTGAGCCTCTAAACTATGGCTACACCTTC
many	TRBV6-1	TRBJ1-1	.	CASSISRDTEAFF	TGTGCCAGCAGCATTAGTAGAGACACTGAAGCTTTCTTT
many	TRBV6-1	TRBJ1-5	TRBD1	CASSPSRDSYQPQHF	TGTGCCAGCAGTCCCTCCCGGGACAGTTATCAGCCCCAGCATTTT
many	TRBV24-1	TRBJ2-2	.	CATSRANTGELFF	TGTGCCACCAGCCGCGCGAACACCGGGGAGCTGTTTTTT
many	TRBV7-2	TRBJ2-7	.	CASSEALHRVSEQYF	TGTGCCAGCAGCGAAGCACTTCACAGGGTGAGCGAGCAGTACTTC
many	TRBV28	TRBJ1-2	.	CASSSPSPGDNYGYTF	TGTGCCAGCAGTTCCCCCTCCCCAGGGGACAACTATGGCTACACCTTC
many	TRBV27	TRBJ2-7	.	CASSPTTVYEQYF	TGTGCCAGCAGTCCGACGACTGTCTACGAGCAGTACTTC
.	TRBV20-1	TRBJ1-5	.	CSTSHSNQPQHF	TGCAGTACCTCCCATAGCAATCAGCCCCAGCATTTT
many	TRBV6-1	TRBJ1-1	.	CASSDWGLAFF	TGTGCCAGCAGTGATTGGGGGCTCGCTTTCTTT
many	TRBV9	TRBJ2-7	.	CASSVDGSGPYEQYF	TGTGCCAGCAGCGTAGACGGTAGCGGACCTTACGAGCAGTACTTC
many	TRBV19	TRBJ1-2	.	CASSISGIANYGYTF	TGTGCCAGTAGTATATCCGGGATCGCTAACTATGGCTACACCTTC
many	TRBV27	TRBJ2-4	.	CASSLSSGHPNIQYF	TGTGCCAGCAGTTTATCAAGCGGACATCCAAACATTCAGTACTTC
few	TRBV30	TRBJ1-5	TRBD1	CAWRDRGVSQPQHF	TGTGCCTGGAGGGACAGGGGAGTTAGTCAGCCCCAGCATTTT
many	TRBV12-3/TRBV12-4	TRBJ1-1	.	CASSIPSGSTEAFF	TGTGCCAGCAGCATCCCTTCGGGGTCAACTGAAGCTTTCTTT